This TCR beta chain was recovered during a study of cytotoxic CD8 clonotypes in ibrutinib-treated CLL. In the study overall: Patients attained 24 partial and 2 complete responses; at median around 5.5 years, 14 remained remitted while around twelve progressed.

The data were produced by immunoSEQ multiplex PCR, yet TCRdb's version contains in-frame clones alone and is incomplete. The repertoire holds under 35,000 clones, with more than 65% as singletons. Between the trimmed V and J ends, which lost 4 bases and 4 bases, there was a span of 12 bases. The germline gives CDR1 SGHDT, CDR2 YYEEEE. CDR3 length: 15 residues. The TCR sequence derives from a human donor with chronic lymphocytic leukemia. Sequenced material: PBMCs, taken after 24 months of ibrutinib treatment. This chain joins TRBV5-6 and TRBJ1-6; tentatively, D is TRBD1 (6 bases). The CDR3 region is CASSPGHSYNSPLHF. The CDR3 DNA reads TGTGCCAGCAGCCCGGGACATTCATATAATTCACCCCTCCACTTT.